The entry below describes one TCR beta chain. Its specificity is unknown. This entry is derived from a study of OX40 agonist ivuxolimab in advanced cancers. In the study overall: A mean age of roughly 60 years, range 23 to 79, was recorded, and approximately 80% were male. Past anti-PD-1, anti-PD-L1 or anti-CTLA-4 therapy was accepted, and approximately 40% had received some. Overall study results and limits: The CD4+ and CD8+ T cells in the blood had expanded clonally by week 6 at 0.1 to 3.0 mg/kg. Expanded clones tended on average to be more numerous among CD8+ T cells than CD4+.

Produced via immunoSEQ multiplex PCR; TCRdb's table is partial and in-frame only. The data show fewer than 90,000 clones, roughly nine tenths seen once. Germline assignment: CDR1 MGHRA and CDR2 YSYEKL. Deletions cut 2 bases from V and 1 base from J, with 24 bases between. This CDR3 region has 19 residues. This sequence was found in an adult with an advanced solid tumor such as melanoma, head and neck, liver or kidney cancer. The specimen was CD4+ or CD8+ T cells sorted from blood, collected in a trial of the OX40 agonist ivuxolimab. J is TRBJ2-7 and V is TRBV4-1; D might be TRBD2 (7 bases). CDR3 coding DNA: TGCGCCAGCAGCCAACATCCAAAGGGGGGGGCAGGGTGGTCCTACGAGCAGTACTTC. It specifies CASSQHPKGGAGWSYEQYF.